This section outlines one T cell receptor beta chain sequence together with its context. The data stem from a study of blood T cell repertoires in COVID-19. Study at large: Researchers got acute and convalescent COVID-19 samples from the United States, Italy and Spain. PBMCs, B-cell-depleted T cells, or T cells provided the cDNA or gDNA that made up the material.

After removal of 4 bases from V and 4 bases from J, the junction contained 12 bases not matched to a gene. The CDR3 extends over 17 amino acids. Germline V gene sequence: CDR1 SGDLS, CDR2 YYNGEE. Sequencing used immunoSEQ multiplex PCR; TCRdb keeps in-frame clones, though not all of them. The table records tens of thousands of clones, approximately 89% of them present only once. V is TRBV9 and J is TRBJ1-1; 11 nucleotides agree with TRBD1. Material: peripheral blood. The TCR was taken from a man aged 55-75 years with acute or convalescent COVID-19. CDR3 region: CASSPRDRGIVGTEAFF. Written as DNA, the CDR3 is TGTGCCAGCAGCCCCCGGGACAGGGGGATTGTTGGCACTGAAGCTTTCTTT.